Each of the 29 T cell receptor beta chains below was sequenced from the same sample in a study of cytomegalovirus exposure and HLA in healthy donors. It was with 60 Vbeta and 13 Jbeta primers that the PCR ran. TCRdb's copy holds only in-frame clones and misses some; the assay was immunoSEQ multiplex PCR. Here the sample spans over 150,000 clones, approximately 78% being singletons. The source material was PBMCs. These TCRs come from a male donor in good health and CMV-seropositive.

This clone was detected only once. This chain connects TRBV4-1 to TRBJ1-1; perhaps TRBD1 as D (6 bases). V lost 1 base, J lost 0 bases, and 9 bases lay in between. Looked up from germline, CDR1 is MGHRA and CDR2 is YSYEKL. There are 15 residues in the CDR3. The DNA for the CDR3 is TGCGCCAGCAGCCAAGGCCGGACAGTGAACACTGAAGCTTTCTTT. It translates to CASSQGRTVNTEAFF.

The genes are TRBV19 and TRBJ1-2; D call uncertain. The length of the CDR3 is 16 residues. Germline values: CDR1 LNHDA, CDR2 SQIVND (reference sequence). Trimming removed 3 bases from V and 4 bases from J, with 18 bases in between. CDR3 sequence reads: CASSIVRHSETYGYTF. CDR3 nucleotide sequence: TGTGCCAGTAGTATTGTCCGACACTCAGAGACCTATGGCTACACCTTC. Supplemented by reference TRBV19 and TRBJ1-2, the full variable domain reads DGGITQSPKYLFRKEGQNVTLSCEQNLNHDAMYWYRQDPGQGLRLIYYSQIVNDFQKGDIAEGYSVSREKKESFPLTVTSAQKNPTAFYLCASSIVRHSETYGYTFGSGTRLTVV.

This chain connects TRBV27 to TRBJ2-6; 8 bases match TRBD1. The CDR3 sequence is 17 residues long. After removal of 0 bases from V and 4 bases from J, the junction contained 5 bases not matched to a gene. CDR1 MNHEY and CDR2 SMNVEV come from the germline V gene (reference sequence). This CDR3 is CASSLSQGARGANVLTF. The DNA for the CDR3 is TGTGCCAGCAGTTTATCTCAGGGGGCGCGGGGGGCCAACGTCCTGACTTTC. The full variable domain, completed using reference TRBV27 and TRBJ2-6, is EAQVTQNPRYLITVTGKKLTVTCSQNMNHEYMSWYRQDPGLGLRQIYYSMNVEVTDKGDVPEGYKVSRKEKRNFPLILESPSPNQTSLYFCASSLSQGARGANVLTFGAGSRLTVL.

CDR3 DNA sequence: TGTGCCAGTAGTATGGGGACAGGGAGTTATGGCTACACCTTC. Translation gives CASSMGTGSYGYTF. This rearrangement joins TRBV19 to TRBJ1-2; 9 nucleotides align to TRBD1. The CDR3 has 14 residues. CDR1 is LNHDA and CDR2 is SQIVND in the germline V gene (reference sequence). V lost 3 bases to trimming and J lost 5 bases; unmatched junction nucleotides: 4.

The CDR3 DNA reads TGTGCCAGCAGCAATTACGGGGGGGCCGTGCACACAGATACGCAGTATTTT. Translated, it gives CASSNYGGAVHTDTQYF. V is TRBV21-1 and J is TRBJ2-3; the D segment call TRBD2 is taken from the table without a DNA check. TRBV21-1 is given as a pseudogene. This CDR3 is 17 amino acids long.

V gene TRBV10-1 combines with J gene TRBJ1-5; 8 bases are shared with TRBD1. Germline trimming cut 6 bases from V and 0 bases from J; bases unmatched to any gene: 4. CDR3 length: 15 amino acids. Looked up from germline, CDR1 is WNHNN and CDR2 is SYGVQD (reference sequence). The CDR3 DNA reads TGCGCCAGCAGGAGGACAGGGTATAGCAATCAGCCCCAGCATTTT. It translates to CASRRTGYSNQPQHF.

This rearrangement joins TRBV28 to TRBJ2-7; 10 positions match TRBD2. CDR3 length: 14 amino acids. Per germline, CDR1 MDHEN and CDR2 SYDVKM. V lost 4 bases, J lost 2 bases, and 2 bases stayed unmatched. The CDR3 protein is CASSSSGSTYEQYF. In DNA, the CDR3 is TGTGCCAGCAGTTCTAGCGGGAGCACCTACGAGCAGTACTTC. Using reference TRBV28 and TRBJ2-7 for the parts outside the CDR3, the full variable domain is DVKVTQSSRYLVKRTGEKVFLECVQDMDHENMFWYRQDPGLGLRLIYFSYDVKMKEKGDIPEGYSVSREKKERFSLILESASTNQTSMYLCASSSSGSTYEQYFGPGTRLTVT.

The chain employs TRBV5-1 and TRBJ2-7; D may be TRBD1 (6 bases). Per the germline V gene, CDR1 is SGHRS and CDR2 is YFSETQ. The CDR3 consists of 13 residues. V was trimmed by 0 bases and J by 4 bases, leaving 8 bases between them. CDR3 coding DNA: TGCGCCAGCAGCTTGGACAGGGTATACGAGCAGTACTTC. Its protein is CASSLDRVYEQYF.

The J gene is TRBJ1-5, the V gene TRBV6-4; 8 nucleotides match TRBD1. This CDR3 spans 15 amino acids. With 6 bases clipped from V and 2 bases from J, the junction kept 6 bases outside the gene matches. The germline gives CDR1 MRHNA, CDR2 SNTAGT. CDR3 region: CASRLTGAGNQPQHF. CDR3 DNA: TGTGCCAGCAGACTGACAGGGGCCGGCAATCAGCCCCAGCATTTT.

The chain is built from TRBV30 and TRBJ2-7; TRBD2 agrees at 13 bases. The CDR3 sequence is 14 residues long. The ends lost 7 bases at V and 2 bases at J; junction bases unmatched: 5. Germline CDR1 GTSNPN, CDR2 SVGIG (reference sequence). The CDR3 here is CASRLAGGPYEQYF. Here the CDR3 DNA reads TGTGCCTCCCGACTAGCGGGGGGTCCCTACGAGCAGTACTTC.

This rearrangement joins TRBV9 to TRBJ2-7, with 8 bases aligning to TRBD2. CDR3 length: 15 residues. V lost 0 bases to trimming and J lost 3 bases; unmatched junction nucleotides: 5. CDR1 and CDR2 (germline): SGDLS, YYNGEE. The CDR3 nucleotides are TGTGCCAGCAGCGTAGGGAGCGGGGGAAACTACGAGCAGTACTTC. It encodes CASSVGSGGNYEQYF.

This chain uses TRBV28 with TRBJ1-4; D is perhaps TRBD1 (6 bases). From germline, CDR1 is MDHEN and CDR2 SYDVKM. The length of the CDR3 is 14 residues. Trimming left V 5 bases short and J 5 bases short, with 12 bases between. The CDR3 coding sequence is TGTGCCAGCAGTCACCAGAGGGGGAATGAAAAACTGTTTTTT. Translating it yields CASSHQRGNEKLFF.

V gene TRBV4-1 combines with J gene TRBJ1-5, with a tentative D call TRBD1 (6 bases). Trimming took off 3 bases at V and 5 bases at J, with 11 bases between the two ends. Per the germline V gene, CDR1 is MGHRA and CDR2 is YSYEKL. This CDR3 has 14 amino acids. This CDR3 reads CASSHYRADQPQHF. CDR3 sequence (DNA): TGCGCCAGCAGCCATTACAGGGCGGATCAGCCCCAGCATTTT.

This clone showed up just a few times. This rearrangement joins TRBV5-5 to TRBJ2-6, with D uncertain. Germline V gives CDR1 SGHKS, CDR2 YYEKEE (reference sequence). V was shortened by 4 bases and J by 2 bases, with 16 bases between the two germline ends. The CDR3 is made up of 17 amino acids. CDR3 in DNA: TGTGCCAGCAGCCTTGGGCATCGCTTTGCTGGGGCCAACGTCCTGACTTTC. Translated, it gives CASSLGHRFAGANVLTF.

The chain carries TRBV27 and TRBJ2-7; TRBD2 matches at 8 bases. There are 15 residues in the CDR3. Trimming took 8 bases from V and 0 from J; bases not matched to a gene: 9. Germline V lookup: CDR1 MNHEY, CDR2 SMNVEV (reference sequence). The CDR3 coding sequence is TGTGCCAGCCGCCGGTCCCGGGGGGGCTCCTACGAGCAGTACTTC. Its translation: CASRRSRGGSYEQYF.

This clone appeared a few times. This chain uses TRBV5-5 with TRBJ1-1; no definite D call. Deletions cut 0 bases from V and 3 bases from J, with 6 bases between. The CDR3 runs 13 residues. Germline V lookup: CDR1 SGHKS, CDR2 YYEKEE (reference sequence). The CDR3: CASSLARYTEAFF. CDR3 DNA: TGTGCCAGCAGCTTGGCGAGGTACACTGAAGCTTTCTTT.

J is TRBJ2-7 and V is TRBV5-5, with D tentatively TRBD2 (6 bases). Germline-derived CDR1 and CDR2 are SGHKS and YYEKEE (reference sequence). V dropped 4 bases and J dropped 5 bases, with 31 bases sitting between them. CDR3 size: 19 residues. As DNA, the CDR3 is TGTGCCAGCAGCCTCTCTCGGGGAGGTATGATGGGGCTCCCCCACGAGCAGTACTTC. Its protein product is CASSLSRGGMMGLPHEQYF.

This clone was counted only a few times. The V call is TRBV11-2, the J call TRBJ2-1; TRBD2 aligns across 9 bases. The trim removed 1 base at V and 10 bases at J, leaving 8 bases unmatched. CDR1 and CDR2 from the germline V gene are SGHAT and FQNNGV. The CDR3 consists of 15 residues. The CDR3 sequence is CASSLAGLADAEQFF. The DNA of the CDR3 is TGTGCCAGCAGCTTAGCGGGACTAGCTGATGCCGAGCAGTTCTTC.

V is TRBV7-2 and J is TRBJ2-7; D remains ambiguous. The germline V gene encodes CDR1 SGHTA and CDR2 FQGNSA. The CDR3 runs to 13 residues. Trimming took off 5 bases at V and 0 bases at J, with 8 bases between the two ends. Here the CDR3 DNA reads TGTGCCAGCAGCCCAGATCCCTCCTACGAGCAGTACTTC. Its protein product is CASSPDPSYEQYF.

V is TRBV19 and J is TRBJ1-1; D is perhaps TRBD1 (5 bases). In germline, CDR1 is LNHDA, CDR2 SQIVND (reference sequence). CDR3 length: 14 amino acids. V was clipped by 1 base and J by 4 bases, with 10 bases between them. The CDR3 bases are TGTGCCAGTAGTATAGGCAGGGATGCCACTGAAGCTTTCTTT. Amino acid sequence: CASSIGRDATEAFF.

The chain combines TRBV5-6 with TRBJ1-5; D possibly corresponds to TRBD1 (6 bases). V was shortened by 0 bases and J by 11 bases, with 15 bases between the two germline ends. The CDR3 loop spans 14 amino acids. CDR1 is SGHDT, CDR2 YYEEEE, per germline. The CDR3 DNA is TGTGCCAGCAGCTTGGGTGCAGGGGAGCCAGCCCAGCATTTT. Encoded protein: CASSLGAGEPAQHF.

This clone was recorded only once. In DNA, the CDR3 is TGTGCCAGCAGTCAAGGGGTTCAGCCCCAGCATTTT. Amino acid sequence: CASSQGVQPQHF. J is TRBJ1-5 and V is TRBV7-9; D is perhaps TRBD1 (5 bases). Trimming took 6 bases from V and 6 from J, leaving 9 bases between them. Germline V gene data show CDR1 as SEHNR and CDR2 as FQNEAQ (reference sequence). The CDR3 has 12 residues. Full variable domain (remainder filled in from reference TRBV7-9 and TRBJ1-5): DTGVSQNPRHKITKRGQNVTFRCDPISEHNRLYWYRQTLGQGPEFLTYFQNEAQLEKSRLLSDRFSAERPKGSFSTLEIQRTEQGDSAMYLCASSQGVQPQHFGDGTRLSIL.

The chain couples TRBV9 to TRBJ2-1; 10 nucleotides align to TRBD2. Germline CDR1 SGDLS, CDR2 YYNGEE. Losses at the gene ends were 0 bases for V and 7 bases for J; bases not matched to a gene: 13. CDR3 size: 18 residues. The CDR3 nucleotides are TGTGCCAGCAGCGTAGACCCCGGGACTAGCGACGGGGGTAATGAGCAGTTCTTC. As protein: CASSVDPGTSDGGNEQFF.

This rearrangement joins TRBV7-2 to TRBJ2-7; TRBD2 agrees at 9 bases. CDR1 SGHTA and CDR2 FQGNSA come from the germline V gene. The CDR3 extends over 15 amino acids. V lost 2 bases and J lost 3; bases outside the gene matches: 5. The CDR3 loop is CASSLRLAGRYEQYF. CDR3 nucleotide sequence: TGTGCCAGCAGCTTACGGCTAGCGGGACGCTACGAGCAGTACTTC. Looking up the rest from reference TRBV7-2 and TRBJ2-7 gives the full variable domain: GAGVSQSPSNKVTEKGKDVELRCDPISGHTALYWYRQSLGQGLEFLIYFQGNSAPDKSGLPSDRFSAERTGGSVSTLTIQRTQQEDSAVYLCASSLRLAGRYEQYFGPGTRLTVT.

The rearrangement uses TRBV2 and TRBJ1-1; tentatively, D is TRBD1 (5 bases). The germline V and J ends were trimmed by 6 bases and 1 base, with 9 bases remaining between them. Germline V gives CDR1 SNHLY, CDR2 FYNNEI. There are 13 residues in the CDR3. The chain's CDR3 is CASRRDSNTEAFF. The CDR3 DNA sequence: TGTGCCAGCAGGCGGGACTCGAACACTGAAGCTTTCTTT.

This clone was seen more than once but under ten times. This chain's CDR3 is CASSSDRVDEKLFF. DNA for the CDR3: TGTGCCAGCAGCTCGGACAGGGTAGATGAAAAACTGTTTTTT. This chain uses TRBV7-2 with TRBJ1-4; TRBD1 aligns across 8 bases. Germline V CDR1 and CDR2: SGHTA, FQGNSA. The CDR3 is 14 residues long. J gave up 6 bases and V 4 bases, and 4 bases lay outside the gene matches.

V gene TRBV19 combines with J gene TRBJ1-5; a weak D match, TRBD1 (6 bases). This CDR3 is 16 amino acids long. V dropped 7 bases and J dropped 4 bases, with 20 bases sitting between them. Per germline, CDR1 LNHDA and CDR2 SQIVND (reference sequence). CDR3 amino acids: CASTPWGGVENQPQHF. Written as DNA, the CDR3 is TGTGCCAGTACCCCTTGGGGGGGCGTAGAGAATCAGCCCCAGCATTTT.

The chain is built from TRBV7-9 and TRBJ1-1; tentatively, D is TRBD1 (5 bases). Trimming cost V 5 bases and J 0 bases, with 16 bases left between them. Germline V gene sequence: CDR1 SEHNR, CDR2 FQNEAQ (reference sequence). The length of the CDR3 is 16 residues. The CDR3 bases are TGTGCCAGCAGCCCGAGACAGAACTTCCTGAACACTGAAGCTTTCTTT. Encoded protein: CASSPRQNFLNTEAFF.

V is TRBV18 and J is TRBJ1-5; possibly TRBD1 for D (5 bases). CDR3 size: 15 residues. In germline, CDR1 is KGHSH, CDR2 LQKENI. The germline V and J ends were trimmed by 1 base and 6 bases, with 13 bases remaining between them. CDR3 in DNA: TGTGCCAGCTCACCACAAGGTCAGGGAAGTCAGCCCCAGCATTTT. This encodes CASSPQGQGSQPQHF.